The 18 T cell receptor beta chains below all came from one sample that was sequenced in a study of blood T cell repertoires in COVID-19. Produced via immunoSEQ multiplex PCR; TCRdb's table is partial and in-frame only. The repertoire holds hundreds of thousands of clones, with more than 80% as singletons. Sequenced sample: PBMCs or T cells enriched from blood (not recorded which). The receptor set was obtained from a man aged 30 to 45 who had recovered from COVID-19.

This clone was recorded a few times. DNA for the CDR3: TGTGCCAGCGATGACCTCGGGACAGGGAACACCGGGGAGCTGTTTTTT. It codes for CASDDLGTGNTGELFF. This chain links TRBV19 with TRBJ2-2, with 8 nucleotides matching TRBD1. Trimming cost V 9 bases and J 1 base; bases outside gene matches: 10. This CDR3 has 16 amino acids. Germline loops: CDR1 LNHDA, CDR2 SQIVND (reference sequence). Full variable domain (outside the CDR3, taken from reference TRBV19 and TRBJ2-2): DGGITQSPKYLFRKEGQNVTLSCEQNLNHDAMYWYRQDPGQGLRLIYYSQIVNDFQKGDIAEGYSVSREKKESFPLTVTSAQKNPTAFYLCASDDLGTGNTGELFFGEGSRLTVL.

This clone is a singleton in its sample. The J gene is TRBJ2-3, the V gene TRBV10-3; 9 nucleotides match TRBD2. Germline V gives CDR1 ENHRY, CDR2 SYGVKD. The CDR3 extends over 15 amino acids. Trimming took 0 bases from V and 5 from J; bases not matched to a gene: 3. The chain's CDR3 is CAISESQREVDTQYF. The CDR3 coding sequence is TGTGCCATCAGTGAGTCACAGCGGGAGGTAGATACGCAGTATTTT.

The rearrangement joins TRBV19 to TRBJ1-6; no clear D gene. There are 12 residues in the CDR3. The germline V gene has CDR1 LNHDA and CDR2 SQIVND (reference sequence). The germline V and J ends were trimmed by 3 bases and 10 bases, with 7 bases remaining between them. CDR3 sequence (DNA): TGTGCCAGTAGTATTCGGGAATCACCCCTCCACTTT. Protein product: CASSIRESPLHF. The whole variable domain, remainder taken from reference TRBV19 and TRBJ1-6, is DGGITQSPKYLFRKEGQNVTLSCEQNLNHDAMYWYRQDPGQGLRLIYYSQIVNDFQKGDIAEGYSVSREKKESFPLTVTSAQKNPTAFYLCASSIRESPLHFGNGTRLTVT.

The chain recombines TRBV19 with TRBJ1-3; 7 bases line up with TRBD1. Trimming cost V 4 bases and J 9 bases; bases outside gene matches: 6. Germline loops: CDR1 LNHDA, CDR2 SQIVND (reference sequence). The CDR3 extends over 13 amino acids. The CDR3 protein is CASSTRQGGTIYF. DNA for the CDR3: TGTGCCAGTAGTACCAGACAGGGAGGCACCATATATTTT.

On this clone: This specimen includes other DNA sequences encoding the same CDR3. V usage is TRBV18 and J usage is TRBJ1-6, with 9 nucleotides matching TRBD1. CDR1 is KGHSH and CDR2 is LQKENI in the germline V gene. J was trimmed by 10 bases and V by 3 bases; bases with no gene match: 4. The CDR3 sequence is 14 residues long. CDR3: CASSPGQGGSPLHF. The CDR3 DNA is TGTGCCAGCTCACCGGGACAGGGTGGATCACCCCTCCACTTT.

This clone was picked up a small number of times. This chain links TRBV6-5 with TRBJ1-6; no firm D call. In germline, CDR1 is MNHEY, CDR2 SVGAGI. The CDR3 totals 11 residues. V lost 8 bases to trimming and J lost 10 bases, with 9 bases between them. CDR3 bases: TGTGCCAGCGGGCCCCTCTCACCCCTCCACTTT. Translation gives CASGPLSPLHF.

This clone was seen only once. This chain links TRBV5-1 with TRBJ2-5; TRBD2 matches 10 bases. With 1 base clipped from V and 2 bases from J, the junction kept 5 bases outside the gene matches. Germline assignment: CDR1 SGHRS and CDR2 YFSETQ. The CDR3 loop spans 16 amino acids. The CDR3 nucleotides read TGCGCCAGCAGCTTGTTTACTAGCGGGGCTCAAGAGACCCAGTACTTC. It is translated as CASSLFTSGAQETQYF.

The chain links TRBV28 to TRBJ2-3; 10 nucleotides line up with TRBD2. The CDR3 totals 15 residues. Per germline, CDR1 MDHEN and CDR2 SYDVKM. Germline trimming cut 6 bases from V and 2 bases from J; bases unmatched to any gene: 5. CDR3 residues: CASSPGTSDTDTQYF. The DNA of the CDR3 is TGTGCCAGCAGCCCCGGGACTAGCGACACAGATACGCAGTATTTT.

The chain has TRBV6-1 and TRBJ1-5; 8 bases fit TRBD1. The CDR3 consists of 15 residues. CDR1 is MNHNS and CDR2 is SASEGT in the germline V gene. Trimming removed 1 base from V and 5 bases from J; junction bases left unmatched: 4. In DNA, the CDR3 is TGTGCCAGCAGTGAAGACAGGGGGAGAGATCAGCCCCAGCATTTT. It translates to CASSEDRGRDQPQHF.

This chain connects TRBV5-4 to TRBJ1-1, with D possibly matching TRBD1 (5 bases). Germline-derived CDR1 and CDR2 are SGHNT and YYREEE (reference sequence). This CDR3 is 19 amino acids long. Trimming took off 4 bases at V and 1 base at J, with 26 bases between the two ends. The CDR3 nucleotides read TGTGCCAGCAGCCCCACTTTGGGGGGAGTCCGACGGAAGAACACTGAAGCTTTCTTT. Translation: CASSPTLGGVRRKNTEAFF.

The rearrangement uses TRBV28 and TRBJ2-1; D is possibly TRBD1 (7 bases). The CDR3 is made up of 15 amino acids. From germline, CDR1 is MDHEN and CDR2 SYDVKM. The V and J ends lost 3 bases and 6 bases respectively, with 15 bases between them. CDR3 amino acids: CASSLGRGVSNEQFF. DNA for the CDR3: TGTGCCAGCAGTTTGGGCAGGGGGGTTTCCAATGAGCAGTTCTTC.

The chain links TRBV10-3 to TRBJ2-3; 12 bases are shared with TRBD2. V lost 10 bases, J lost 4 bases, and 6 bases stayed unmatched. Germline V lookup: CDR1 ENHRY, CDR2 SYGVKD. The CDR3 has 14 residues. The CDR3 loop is CATSGRAPPDTQYF. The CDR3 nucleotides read TGTGCCACTAGCGGGAGGGCCCCCCCAGATACGCAGTATTTT.

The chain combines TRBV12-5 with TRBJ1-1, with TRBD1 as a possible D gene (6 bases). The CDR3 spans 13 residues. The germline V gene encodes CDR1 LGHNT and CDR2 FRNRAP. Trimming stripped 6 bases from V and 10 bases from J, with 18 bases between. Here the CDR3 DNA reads TGTGCTAGTGGCCCGGGGGGGCTGGCGGCAGCTTTCTTT. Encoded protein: CASGPGGLAAAFF.

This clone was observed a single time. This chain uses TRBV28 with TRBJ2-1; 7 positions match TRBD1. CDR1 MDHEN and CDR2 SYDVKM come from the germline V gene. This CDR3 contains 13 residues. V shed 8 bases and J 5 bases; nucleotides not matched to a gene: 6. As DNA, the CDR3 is TGTGCCAGCGCCGGGACAGTGGACAATGAGCAGTTCTTC. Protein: CASAGTVDNEQFF.

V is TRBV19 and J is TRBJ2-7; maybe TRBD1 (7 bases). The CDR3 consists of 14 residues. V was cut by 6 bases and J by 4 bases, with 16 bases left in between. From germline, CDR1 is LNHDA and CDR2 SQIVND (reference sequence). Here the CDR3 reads CASRNGQAGYEQYF. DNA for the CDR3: TGTGCCAGTAGGAATGGACAGGCGGGGTACGAGCAGTACTTC.

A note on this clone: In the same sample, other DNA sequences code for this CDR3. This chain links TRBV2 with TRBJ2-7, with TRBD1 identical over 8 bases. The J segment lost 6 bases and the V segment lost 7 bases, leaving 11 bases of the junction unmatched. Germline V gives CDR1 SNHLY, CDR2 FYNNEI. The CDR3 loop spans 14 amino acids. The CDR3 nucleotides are TGTGCCAGCAAAGAACAGGGGGGCGTTGGCGAGCAGTACTTC. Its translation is CASKEQGGVGEQYF. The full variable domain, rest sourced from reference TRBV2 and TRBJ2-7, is EPEVTQTPSHQVTQMGQEVILRCVPISNHLYFYWYRQILGQKVEFLVSFYNNEISEKSEIFDDQFSVERPDGSNFTLKIRSTKLEDSAMYFCASKEQGGVGEQYFGPGTRLTVT.

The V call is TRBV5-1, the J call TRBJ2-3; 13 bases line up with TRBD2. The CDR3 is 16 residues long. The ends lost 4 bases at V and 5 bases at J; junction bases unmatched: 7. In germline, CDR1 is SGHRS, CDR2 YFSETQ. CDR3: CASSVTGTSGIDTQYF. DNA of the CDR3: TGCGCCAGCAGCGTAACCGGGACTAGCGGGATAGATACGCAGTATTTT. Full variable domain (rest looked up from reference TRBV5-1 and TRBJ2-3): KAGVTQTPRYLIKTRGQQVTLSCSPISGHRSVSWYQQTPGQGLQFLFEYFSETQRNKGNFPGRFSGRQFSNSRSEMNVSTLELGDSALYLCASSVTGTSGIDTQYFGPGTRLTVL.

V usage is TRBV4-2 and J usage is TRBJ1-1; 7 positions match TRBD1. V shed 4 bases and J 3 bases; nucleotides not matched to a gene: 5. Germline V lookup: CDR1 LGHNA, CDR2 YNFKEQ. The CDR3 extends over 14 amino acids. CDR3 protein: CASSRGQDDTEAFF. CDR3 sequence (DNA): TGTGCCAGCAGCCGAGGACAGGACGACACTGAAGCTTTCTTT.